Below, 5 T cell receptor beta chains from the same sample are listed, as sequenced in a study of a mutant IDH1 vaccine in newly diagnosed glioma (TCRdb year 2021). Library prep was done by the immunoSEQ multiplex PCR assay. The source is immuneACCESS, and TCRdb retained only in-frame sequences with V and J called. Part of the clones is not carried over; for the studies checked, unresolved V genes explain less than half of this, and the remainder is unexplained. The sample records approximately 27,000 clones, roughly 90% of which are singletons. The top ten hold over 15% of the sample. Interpreted using the paper, the time point label stands for: week 5, during vaccination. A 20-mer mutant IDH1 peptide at 300 micrograms in Montanide made up each vaccine dose, which was injected subcutaneously together with topical imiquimod. These TCRs' antigens remain unknown. The starting material was PBMCs, obtained from a glioma patient whose treatment included an IDH1 peptide vaccine. These receptors originate from a man aged 18-30 years with glioma.

The chain combines TRBV7-8 with TRBJ1-3, with a possible D match to TRBD1 (6 bases). The CDR3 runs 14 residues. The ends were cut back, 0 bases at V and 7 bases at J, with 10 bases in the middle. CDR1 and CDR2 (germline): SGHVS, FQNEAQ. The CDR3 bases are TGTGCCAGCAGCTTAGCACAGGGTGGGAACACCATATATTTT. Encoded protein: CASSLAQGGNTIYF.

The V call is TRBV29-1, the J call TRBJ2-7; TRBD1 matches 7 bases. The V segment lost 3 bases and the J segment 4 bases; nucleotides outside the gene matches: 6. CDR3 size: 13 residues. CDR1 and CDR2 from the germline V gene are SQVTM and ANQGSEA. CDR3: CSVEGQSDYEQYF. DNA of the CDR3: TGCAGCGTTGAGGGACAGTCAGATTACGAGCAGTACTTC.

J is TRBJ1-2 and V is TRBV23-1; D may be TRBD1 (6 bases). TRBV23-1 is known as an ORF, though its function is uncertain. This CDR3 contains 18 residues. V was clipped by 2 bases and J by 1 base, with 20 bases between them. CDR3 bases: TGCGCCAGCAGTCAACAACAGGACAGCTGCGTTTATAACTATGGCTACACCTTC. Protein product: CASSQQQDSCVYNYGYTF.

This clone was found a few times. The V and J genes are TRBV7-2 and TRBJ2-2; maybe TRBD1 (6 bases). The CDR3 runs to 16 residues. With 5 bases removed from V and 1 base from J, the gap between germline ends came to 14 bases. Germline-derived CDR1 and CDR2 are SGHTA and FQGNSA. CDR3 DNA: TGTGCCAGCAGCCTCAGGGGTGGTAGGAACACCGGGGAGCTGTTTTTT. Translating it yields CASSLRGGRNTGELFF. Full variable domain (rest looked up from reference TRBV7-2 and TRBJ2-2): GAGVSQSPSNKVTEKGKDVELRCDPISGHTALYWYRQSLGQGLEFLIYFQGNSAPDKSGLPSDRFSAERTGGSVSTLTIQRTQQEDSAVYLCASSLRGGRNTGELFFGEGSRLTVL.

The chain combines TRBV4-3 with TRBJ2-1, with D perhaps matching TRBD1 (5 bases). The CDR3 runs to 18 residues. Germline V CDR1 and CDR2: LGHNA, YSLEER. Trimming took 0 bases from V and 0 from J, leaving 15 bases between them. The CDR3, as DNA: TGCGCCAGCAGCCAAGAAGGGGTCGGGCTGAGCTCCTACAATGAGCAGTTCTTC. This gives the protein CASSQEGVGLSSYNEQFF.